This passage covers 13 T cell receptor beta chains from one sample sequenced in a study of shared clonotypes between healthy human individuals. The protocol was immunoSEQ multiplex PCR, while the TCRdb copy is restricted to in-frame clones and leaves out a portion. Altogether 2,500,000 or so clones are present, approximately 90% being singletons, with the ten largest covering around 0.4%. The material sequenced was naive CD4+ T cells from PBMCs. Subset in this sample: CD45RA+ positively selected. The receptors were gathered from a man between 18 and 35 years old in good health. Some clones in this sample may be carry-over from other donors' samples.

Concerning this clone itself: A read error may produce the germline difference seen at one junction end. This chain links TRBV4-2 with TRBJ2-5; possibly TRBD2 for D (5 bases). CDR3 length equals 16 residues. CDR1 is LGHNA, CDR2 YNFKEQ, per germline. The CDR3, as DNA: TGTGCCAGCAGTCAAGAGGGCGGCGTCAGTCAAGAGACCCAGTACTTC. It codes for CASSQEGGVSQETQYF.

The chain employs TRBV4-2 and TRBJ2-7; 14 positions match TRBD2. V was clipped by 4 bases and J by 0 bases; unmatched bases: 11. The CDR3 spans 19 residues. Per germline, CDR1 LGHNA and CDR2 YNFKEQ. This CDR3 is CASSRTGTSGSGSSYEQYF. The DNA for the CDR3 is TGTGCCAGCAGCCGAACCGGGACTAGCGGGAGTGGGAGCTCCTACGAGCAGTACTTC.

This chain links TRBV4-2 with TRBJ2-2; D call uncertain. V lost 0 bases and J lost 1, with 9 bases in between. Germline assignment: CDR1 LGHNA and CDR2 YNFKEQ. This CDR3 region has 16 residues. The CDR3 DNA reads as TGTGCCAGCAGCCAAGAGATAGATCAGAACACCGGGGAGCTGTTTTTT. This translates into CASSQEIDQNTGELFF.

The V and J genes are TRBV4-2 and TRBJ2-1, with 15 bases lining up with TRBD2. This CDR3 is built from 15 residues. Germline CDR1 and CDR2: LGHNA and YNFKEQ. V gave up 4 bases and J gave up 8 bases; unmatched junction bases: 3. CDR3 nucleotide sequence: TGTGCCAGCAGCCGGAGGACTAGCGGGAGGGATGAGCAGTTCTTC. This sequence encodes CASSRRTSGRDEQFF.

The rearrangement joins TRBV2 to TRBJ2-7; the match to TRBD2 covers 8 bases. Germline values: CDR1 SNHLY, CDR2 FYNNEI. The CDR3 has 15 residues. Germline trimming cut 5 bases from V and 1 base from J; bases unmatched to any gene: 7. In DNA, the CDR3 is TGTGCCAGCAGTACCCGACTAGCGATTTCCTACGAGCAGTACTTC. It specifies CASSTRLAISYEQYF. Supplemented by reference TRBV2 and TRBJ2-7, the full variable domain reads EPEVTQTPSHQVTQMGQEVILRCVPISNHLYFYWYRQILGQKVEFLVSFYNNEISEKSEIFDDQFSVERPDGSNFTLKIRSTKLEDSAMYFCASSTRLAISYEQYFGPGTRLTVT.

The CDR3 DNA follows: TGTGCCAGCAGCTTAGCCCAGGTAGAGCAGTTCTTC. Translation: CASSLAQVEQFF. The J gene is TRBJ2-1, the V gene TRBV7-9; D gene uncertain. The CDR3 spans 12 residues. Germline V gene sequence: CDR1 SEHNR, CDR2 FQNEAQ (reference sequence). V was cut by 0 bases and J by 10 bases, with 7 bases left in between.

The chain links TRBV6-1 to TRBJ2-1; TRBD2 aligns across 9 bases. Trimming removed 3 bases from V and 7 bases from J; junction bases left unmatched: 10. The germline gives CDR1 MNHNS, CDR2 SASEGT. The CDR3 runs to 16 residues. Here the CDR3 reads CASSDPAFSGRNEQFF. CDR3 coding DNA: TGTGCCAGCAGTGATCCTGCTTTCAGCGGGAGGAATGAGCAGTTCTTC.

The rearrangement links TRBV18 to TRBJ2-3, with D unclear. Trimming left V 3 bases short and J 4 bases short, with 8 bases between. CDR3 length: 13 amino acids. The germline V gene encodes CDR1 KGHSH and CDR2 LQKENI. CDR3 coding DNA: TGTGCCAGCTCACCCGCGCCGTCAGATACGCAGTATTTT. It encodes CASSPAPSDTQYF.

The chain has TRBV19 and TRBJ1-5, with D unresolved. This CDR3 has 14 amino acids. Per germline, CDR1 LNHDA and CDR2 SQIVND (reference sequence). Trimming left V 4 bases short and J 7 bases short, with 14 bases between. The CDR3, as DNA: TGTGCCAGTAGTACTTGGGTCTACGCCCAGCCCCAGCATTTT. Translated: CASSTWVYAQPQHF.

The chain carries TRBV5-6 and TRBJ2-5; tentative D call: TRBD2 (5 bases). Trimming removed 4 bases from V and 0 bases from J, with 10 bases in between. Germline V lookup: CDR1 SGHDT, CDR2 YYEEEE. The CDR3 runs 14 residues. CDR3 protein: CASSLGSYQETQYF. CDR3 in DNA: TGTGCCAGCAGCCTAGGGAGTTACCAAGAGACCCAGTACTTC.

This sequence joins TRBV28 and TRBJ2-3; 7 nucleotides agree with TRBD2. V lost 6 bases and J lost 1; bases outside the gene matches: 10. This CDR3 comprises 16 residues. Germline-derived CDR1 and CDR2 are MDHEN and SYDVKM. The CDR3 nucleotides read TGTGCCAGCAGACCAAGACGACTAGCCGGCACAGATACGCAGTATTTT. Its translation: CASRPRRLAGTDTQYF.

The genes are TRBV27 and TRBJ1-4; a weak D match, TRBD1 (5 bases). Germline CDR1 is MNHEY and CDR2 is SMNVEV (reference sequence). This CDR3 is built from 14 residues. Deletions cut 4 bases from V and 3 bases from J, with 9 bases between. The CDR3 DNA reads as TGTGCCAGCAGTTCCCTAGGGGCTAATGAAAAACTGTTTTTT. The encoded protein is CASSSLGANEKLFF.

V and J are TRBV25-1 and TRBJ2-3; D is unclear. Trimming shortened V by 8 bases and J by 6 bases, and 12 bases separated the two germline ends. Germline V gene lookup returns CDR1 MGHDK and CDR2 SYGVNS. The CDR3 has 12 amino acids. In DNA form, the CDR3 reads TGTGCCAGCGCGATCTCTGTGGATACGCAGTATTTT. As protein: CASAISVDTQYF.